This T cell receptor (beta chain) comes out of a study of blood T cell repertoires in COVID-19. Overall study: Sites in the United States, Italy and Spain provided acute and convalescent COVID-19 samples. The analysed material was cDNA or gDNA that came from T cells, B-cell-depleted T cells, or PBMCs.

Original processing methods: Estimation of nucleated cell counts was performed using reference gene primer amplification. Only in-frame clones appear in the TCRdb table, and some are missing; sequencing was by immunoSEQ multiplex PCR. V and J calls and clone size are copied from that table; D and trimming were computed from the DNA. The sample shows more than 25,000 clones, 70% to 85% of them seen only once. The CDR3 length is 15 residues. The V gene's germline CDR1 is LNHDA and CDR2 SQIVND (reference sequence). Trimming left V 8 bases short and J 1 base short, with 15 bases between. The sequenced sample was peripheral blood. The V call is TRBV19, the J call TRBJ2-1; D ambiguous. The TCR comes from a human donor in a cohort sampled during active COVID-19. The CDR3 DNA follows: TGTGCCAGTGTGTCGAGGAGAGAGTCCTACAATGAGCAGTTCTTC. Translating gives CASVSRRESYNEQFF.